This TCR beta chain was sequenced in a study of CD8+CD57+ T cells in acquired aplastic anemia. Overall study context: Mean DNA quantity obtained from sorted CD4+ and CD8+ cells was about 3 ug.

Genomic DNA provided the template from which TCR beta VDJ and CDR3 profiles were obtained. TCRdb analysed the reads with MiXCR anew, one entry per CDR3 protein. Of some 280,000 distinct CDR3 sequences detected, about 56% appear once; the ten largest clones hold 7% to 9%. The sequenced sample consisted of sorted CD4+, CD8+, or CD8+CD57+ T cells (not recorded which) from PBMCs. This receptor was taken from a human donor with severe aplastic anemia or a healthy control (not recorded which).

CDR3 nucleotide sequence: TGTGCCAGCAGCTTACTGGGGCGAGAGACCCAGTACTTC. Residues: CASSLLGRETQYF. V gene TRBV7-3 combines with J gene TRBJ2-5; weak D call: TRBD1 (5 bases). From germline, CDR1 is SGHTA and CDR2 FQGTGA. The CDR3 runs to 13 residues. V gave up 2 bases and J gave up 4 bases, with 8 bases separating them.